This passage covers 8 T cell receptor beta chains from one sample sequenced in a study of cytomegalovirus exposure and HLA in healthy donors. Primers included in the PCR were 60 Vbeta and 13 Jbeta primers. Some clones are missing from TCRdb's copy, which holds only in-frame ones; the method was immunoSEQ multiplex PCR. The table lists more than 130,000 clones, around 72% of them singletons. The specimen was PBMCs. These receptors all stem from a human donor in good health.

A remark on this clone: One junction end does not reproduce the germline sequence, and a read error may be involved. The chain is built from TRBV7-7 and TRBJ2-1; TRBD2 matches 10 bases. From germline, CDR1 is SSHAT and CDR2 FNYEAQ (reference sequence). This CDR3 region has 14 residues. CDR3 in amino acids: CASSISGGENEQFF. CDR3 nucleotide sequence: TGTGCTAGCAGCATCAGCGGGGGGGAAAATGAGCAGTTCTTC.

A few counts support this clone. V gene TRBV25-1 combines with J gene TRBJ1-4; D gene ambiguous. This CDR3 comprises 13 residues. Germline CDR1 and CDR2: MGHDK and SYGVNS. V was clipped by 1 base and J by 4 bases, with 4 bases between them. The CDR3 DNA reads TGTGCCAGCAGTGAATTCGGTAATGAAAAACTGTTTTTT. As protein: CASSEFGNEKLFF. The entire variable domain, with the rest obtained from reference TRBV25-1 and TRBJ1-4, is as follows: EADIYQTPRYLVIGTGKKITLECSQTMGHDKMYWYQQDPGMELHLIHYSYGVNSTEKGDLSSESTVSRIRTEHFPLTLESARPSHTSQYLCASSEFGNEKLFFGSGTQLSVL.

The rearrangement joins TRBV7-2 to TRBJ1-2; D is perhaps TRBD1 (6 bases). Germline assignment: CDR1 SGHTA and CDR2 FQGNSA. The CDR3 has 15 amino acids. Between the trimmed V and J ends, which lost 5 bases and 2 bases, there was a span of 15 bases. The CDR3 coding sequence is TGTGCCAGCAGCCCTCAAGGGGGGGACAACTATGGCTACACCTTC. Encoded protein: CASSPQGGDNYGYTF.

This clone has just a few counts. This chain links TRBV25-1 with TRBJ1-5; D might be TRBD1 (6 bases). Germline CDR1 MGHDK, CDR2 SYGVNS. V was shortened by 5 bases and J by 4 bases, with 9 bases between the two germline ends. The CDR3 length is 13 residues. CDR3 sequence: CASSPQGNQPQHF. CDR3 coding DNA: TGTGCCAGCAGTCCTCAGGGGAATCAGCCCCAGCATTTT.

In its sample, this clone was seen a few times. The V call is TRBV6-1, the J call TRBJ1-2; unclear D gene. CDR3 length: 12 residues. Per germline, CDR1 MNHNS and CDR2 SASEGT. V was clipped by 4 bases and J by 3 bases, with 6 bases between them. DNA of the CDR3: TGTGCCAGCAGTGCGAGTTACTATGGCTACACCTTC. As protein: CASSASYYGYTF.

V is TRBV9 and J is TRBJ1-3; D call uncertain. The length of the CDR3 is 16 residues. Trimming removed 4 bases at V and 4 bases at J, with 18 bases between. Germline CDR1 SGDLS, CDR2 YYNGEE. In DNA, the CDR3 is TGTGCCAGCAGCTCAACGGGTCGTTTACGAGGAAACACCATATATTTT. Its protein product is CASSSTGRLRGNTIYF. Drawing the rest from reference TRBV9 and TRBJ1-3, the complete variable domain is DSGVTQTPKHLITATGQRVTLRCSPRSGDLSVYWYQQSLDQGLQFLIQYYNGEERAKGNILERFSAQQFPDLHSELNLSSLELGDSALYFCASSSTGRLRGNTIYFGEGSWLTVV.

This clone was seen once. The chain couples TRBV2 to TRBJ2-7, with D unresolved. Germline values: CDR1 SNHLY, CDR2 FYNNEI. This CDR3 is 13 amino acids long. The V gene lost 1 base and the J gene lost 4 bases, with 8 bases spanning the gap. The CDR3 sequence: CASSEVGSYEQYF. The CDR3 DNA reads as TGTGCCAGCAGTGAAGTCGGTTCGTACGAGCAGTACTTC.

The chain uses TRBV6-1 and TRBJ2-7; 8 bases are a match to TRBD2. CDR1 is MNHNS, CDR2 SASEGT, per germline. J gave up 7 bases and V 5 bases, and 10 bases lay outside the gene matches. This CDR3 contains 14 residues. CDR3 bases: TGTGCCAGCAGTTCCGGGACTAGGAGTTGGGAGCAGTACTTC. It translates to CASSSGTRSWEQYF.